This T cell receptor beta chain came from a study of Ad26.COV2.S vaccination and SARS-CoV-2 variants. Study-wide background: Enrolled in COV1001, the donor was in the Ad26.COV2.S trial arm, which received the vaccine.

Regarding treatment: about 20 received Ad26.COV2.S at low or high dose, single or two shots; roughly five received placebo; per-sample allocation not given. Vaccine and placebo recipients were sampled on day 63 after the first injection. V shed 9 bases and J shed 0 bases, with 18 bases lying between them. CDR1 is LNHDA and CDR2 is SQIVND in the germline V gene (reference sequence). This CDR3 comprises 16 residues. TCRdb's copy holds only in-frame clones and misses some; the assay was immunoSEQ multiplex PCR. This table has about 680,000 clones, approximately 88% appearing once. The receptor was isolated from a person between 18 and 65 years old who received the Ad26.COV2.S COVID-19 vaccine or a placebo. The input for sequencing was peripheral blood, taken in a trial of Ad26.COV2.S vaccine versus placebo. The rearrangement uses TRBV19 and TRBJ1-5; D not resolved. The CDR3 DNA reads TGTGCCAGCCGGCCGTGGCAGGACCTTAGCAATCAGCCCCAGCATTTT. This sequence encodes CASRPWQDLSNQPQHF.